One sample yielded the 5 T cell receptor beta chains listed below, sequenced in a study of OX40 agonist ivuxolimab in advanced cancers. Profiled with immunoSEQ multiplex PCR; TCRdb holds only in-frame clones, not every one. The sample lists about 98,000 clones; about 88% were seen once. Material: CD4+ or CD8+ T cells sorted from blood, obtained in a trial of the OX40 agonist ivuxolimab. These receptors came from an adult with an advanced solid tumor such as melanoma, head and neck, liver or kidney cancer.

This clone was counted between two and nine times. The rearrangement links TRBV19 to TRBJ1-1; D remains ambiguous. Germline CDR1 is LNHDA and CDR2 is SQIVND (reference sequence). V shed 6 bases and J shed 0 bases, with 5 bases lying between them. This CDR3 contains 12 residues. CDR3 coding DNA: TGTGCCAGTAGACATCTGAACACTGAAGCTTTCTTT. Translation: CASRHLNTEAFF.

This clone was observed a few times. CDR3 nucleotides: TGTGCCAGCAGCTCAGGGGGTTGGGACACTGAAGCTTTCTTT. This codes for CASSSGGWDTEAFF. V is TRBV5-6 and J is TRBJ1-1; 7 bases match TRBD1. Germline assignment: CDR1 SGHDT and CDR2 YYEEEE. This CDR3 comprises 14 residues. V lost 3 bases, J lost 3 bases, and 5 bases stayed unmatched.

This clone has just one count. In DNA, the CDR3 is TGCGCCAGCAGCCCCATAGCGGGAGGGAATGAGCAGTTCTTC. Amino acid sequence: CASSPIAGGNEQFF. The chain is built from TRBV10-1 and TRBJ2-1; 11 bases line up with TRBD2. This CDR3 has 14 amino acids. Germline V gene data show CDR1 as WNHNN and CDR2 as SYGVQD (reference sequence). V was clipped by 6 bases and J by 7 bases; unmatched bases: 5.

The chain recombines TRBV2 with TRBJ2-5; D possibly matches TRBD1 or TRBD2 (5 bases each). The CDR3 runs 14 residues. Germline V lookup: CDR1 SNHLY, CDR2 FYNNEI. V was trimmed by 6 bases and J by 4 bases, leaving 15 bases between them. In nucleotides, the CDR3 is TGTGCCAGCAGAAAAGTGGGACGGATAGAGACCCAGTACTTC. It yields the protein CASRKVGRIETQYF.

This chain joins TRBV10-3 and TRBJ2-7, with TRBD1 matching over 7 bases. From germline, CDR1 is ENHRY and CDR2 SYGVKD. The CDR3 has 12 residues. Trimming at V came to 7 bases and at J to 3 bases, leaving 3 bases not matched to a gene. CDR3 sequence: CAITGDSYEQYF. The CDR3 DNA follows: TGTGCCATCACCGGGGACAGCTACGAGCAGTACTTC.